These T cell receptor beta chains were read from a single sample in a study of cytomegalovirus exposure and HLA in healthy donors. Clones were sequenced by immunoSEQ multiplex PCR, and TCRdb holds only the in-frame ones, with some missing. The sample carries 70,000 to 90,000 clones, roughly 82% recorded once. Sequencing was carried out using PBMCs. The receptors shown here come from a male donor in good health and CMV-seropositive. Both conserved end residues are part of each CDR3. A D gene is named only where the DNA matches it firmly. Expanded clones get a size class; other rows say once, few or many, or leave the size out.

D gene: -; V gene: TRBV7-9; clone size: -; J gene: TRBJ2-1; CDR3 DNA: TGTGCCAGCAGCTTAGTGGAGGGGGCTAGGTACAATGAGCAGTTCTTC; CDR3 protein: CASSLVEGARYNEQFF
D gene: -; V gene: TRBV7-9; clone size: -; J gene: TRBJ2-2; CDR3 DNA: TGTGCCAGCAGCCGTCGGGGCGGGGAGCTGTTTTTT; CDR3 protein: CASSRRGGELFF
D gene: TRBD2; V gene: TRBV25-1; clone size: -; J gene: TRBJ2-2; CDR3 DNA: TGTGCCAGCAGTGAAAGGGGTCTAGCGGGGAACACCGGGGAGCTGTTTTTT; CDR3 protein: CASSERGLAGNTGELFF
D gene: -; V gene: TRBV28; clone size: -; J gene: TRBJ1-5; CDR3 DNA: TGTGCCAGCAGTTTAGGAGGGGCGAGCAATCAGCCCCAGCATTTT; CDR3 protein: CASSLGGASNQPQHF
D gene: TRBD1; V gene: TRBV9; clone size: -; J gene: TRBJ1-2; CDR3 DNA: TGTGCCAGCAGCGGTAACAGGGGGAAGAATGGCTACACCTTC; CDR3 protein: CASSGNRGKNGYTF
D gene: TRBD2; V gene: TRBV18; clone size: -; J gene: TRBJ2-1; CDR3 DNA: TGTGCCAGCTCACCACCGACTAGCGGGGGGTCCTACAATGAGCAGTTCTTC; CDR3 protein: CASSPPTSGGSYNEQFF
D gene: -; V gene: TRBV27; clone size: -; J gene: TRBJ2-7; CDR3 DNA: TGTGCCAGCAGTTTAAAACAGGGTAGAAGCGAGCAGTACTTC; CDR3 protein: CASSLKQGRSEQYF
D gene: -; V gene: TRBV5-8; clone size: -; J gene: TRBJ1-1; CDR3 DNA: TGTGCCAGCAGCTACCCGAGCCCGGGGAGCACTGAAGCTTTCTTT; CDR3 protein: CASSYPSPGSTEAFF
D gene: TRBD1; V gene: TRBV9; clone size: -; J gene: TRBJ1-6; CDR3 DNA: TGTGCCAGCAGCGTAGTGGGGGGACAGGGCAGTTCACCCCTCCACTTT; CDR3 protein: CASSVVGGQGSSPLHF
D gene: TRBD2; V gene: TRBV19; clone size: -; J gene: TRBJ2-3; CDR3 DNA: TGTGCCAGTACTAGGTCTAGCGGGAGGACAGATACGCAGTATTTT; CDR3 protein: CASTRSSGRTDTQYF
D gene: -; V gene: TRBV7-6; clone size: -; J gene: TRBJ1-1; CDR3 DNA: TGTGCCAGCAGCTTAGGACAGCGGAACACTGAAGCTTTCTTT; CDR3 protein: CASSLGQRNTEAFF
D gene: TRBD1; V gene: TRBV19; clone size: few; J gene: TRBJ2-3; CDR3 DNA: TGTGCCAGTAGTACAAGGACAGGGGAGCCCGGAGATACGCAGTATTTT; CDR3 protein: CASSTRTGEPGDTQYF
D gene: TRBD2; V gene: TRBV7-3; clone size: -; J gene: TRBJ2-1; CDR3 DNA: TGTGCCAGCAGCTTGAGCGGGGGGGCGAATGAGCAGTTCTTC; CDR3 protein: CASSLSGGANEQFF
D gene: TRBD2; V gene: TRBV2; clone size: -; J gene: TRBJ2-2; CDR3 DNA: TGTGCCGCCAGGCGCGGGGGGACGTACACCGGGGAGCTGTTTTTT; CDR3 protein: CAARRGGTYTGELFF
D gene: -; V gene: TRBV7-2; clone size: -; J gene: TRBJ2-5; CDR3 DNA: TGTGCCAGCGGGGGCCTCGGGGGGCTGAAAGAGACCCAGTACTTC; CDR3 protein: CASGGLGGLKETQYF
D gene: TRBD2; V gene: TRBV7-2; clone size: -; J gene: TRBJ2-1; CDR3 DNA: TGTGCCAGCAGCGATGGACTAGCGGGGAACAATGAGCAGTTCTTC; CDR3 protein: CASSDGLAGNNEQFF
D gene: -; V gene: TRBV6-1; clone size: -; J gene: TRBJ1-5; CDR3 DNA: TGTGCCAGCAGTGAAGGGGGCGGTCAGCCCCAGCATTTT; CDR3 protein: CASSEGGGQPQHF
D gene: -; V gene: TRBV27; clone size: -; J gene: TRBJ1-5; CDR3 DNA: TGTGCCAGCAGTTTATTAGGACAGAGCAATCAGCCCCAGCATTTT; CDR3 protein: CASSLLGQSNQPQHF
D gene: TRBD1; V gene: TRBV19; clone size: -; J gene: TRBJ1-6; CDR3 DNA: TGTGCCAGTAGTACCCGGACAGGGGGGAAGAATTCACCCCTCCACTTT; CDR3 protein: CASSTRTGGKNSPLHF
D gene: -; V gene: TRBV6-5; clone size: -; J gene: TRBJ2-7; CDR3 DNA: TGTGCCAGCTCCCAGCGGGCAACCTCCTACGAGCAGTACTTC; CDR3 protein: CASSQRATSYEQYF
D gene: -; V gene: TRBV6-1; clone size: -; J gene: TRBJ1-2; CDR3 DNA: TGTGCCAGCAGTGAACGCCAGGTACATGGCTACACCTTC; CDR3 protein: CASSERQVHGYTF
D gene: -; V gene: TRBV4-1; clone size: -; J gene: TRBJ2-1; CDR3 DNA: TGCGCCAGCAGCCAGAGAAGTTACAATGAGCAGTTCTTC; CDR3 protein: CASSQRSYNEQFF
D gene: -; V gene: TRBV6-5; clone size: -; J gene: TRBJ2-7; CDR3 DNA: TGTGCCAGCAGCCAGGGTCCCTACTACGAGCAGTACTTC; CDR3 protein: CASSQGPYYEQYF
D gene: TRBD2; V gene: TRBV19; clone size: -; J gene: TRBJ2-7; CDR3 DNA: TGTGCCAGTAGTGCCGGGGGGAGCTCCTACGAGCAGTACTTC; CDR3 protein: CASSAGGSSYEQYF
D gene: TRBD1; V gene: TRBV29-1; clone size: -; J gene: TRBJ1-1; CDR3 DNA: TGCAGCGTCCGGGACAGGGTATTGAACACTGAAGCTTTCTTT; CDR3 protein: CSVRDRVLNTEAFF
D gene: -; V gene: TRBV5-1; clone size: -; J gene: TRBJ1-4; CDR3 DNA: TGCGCCAGCAGCTTGGATTCGGGCCCCGGGGCTAATGAAAAACTGTTTTTT; CDR3 protein: CASSLDSGPGANEKLFF
D gene: TRBD2; V gene: TRBV7-2; clone size: -; J gene: TRBJ2-5; CDR3 DNA: TGTGCCAGCAGCTTAAGCGGGGGGAGAGAGACCCAGTACTTC; CDR3 protein: CASSLSGGRETQYF
D gene: TRBD1; V gene: TRBV9; clone size: few; J gene: TRBJ2-7; CDR3 DNA: TGTGCCAGCAGCGGCCGGGACAGTCCATCCTACGAGCAGTACTTC; CDR3 protein: CASSGRDSPSYEQYF
D gene: -; V gene: TRBV7-9; clone size: -; J gene: TRBJ2-2; CDR3 DNA: TGTTCCAGCACGACCGGGAGTGGCACCGGGGAGCTGTTTTTT; CDR3 protein: CSSTTGSGTGELFF
D gene: -; V gene: TRBV4-1; clone size: -; J gene: TRBJ2-7; CDR3 DNA: TGCGCCAGCAGCCAAGAAGATAGGGGCAGCGCCCTTTACGAGCAGTACTTC; CDR3 protein: CASSQEDRGSALYEQYF
D gene: TRBD1; V gene: TRBV5-1; clone size: -; J gene: TRBJ2-1; CDR3 DNA: TGCGCCAGCAGCTCCGGACAGGGGGTAGGAAATGAGCAGTTCTTC; CDR3 protein: CASSSGQGVGNEQFF
D gene: -; V gene: TRBV5-1; clone size: -; J gene: TRBJ1-2; CDR3 DNA: TGCGCCAGCAGCTTGGCGGCGGATGGCTACACCTTC; CDR3 protein: CASSLAADGYTF
D gene: TRBD2; V gene: TRBV28; clone size: -; J gene: TRBJ2-2; CDR3 DNA: TGTGCCACAATCTCGGGCGGGAGCGGGGGGCCCCTCGGGGAGCTGTTTTTT; CDR3 protein: CATISGGSGGPLGELFF
D gene: TRBD1; V gene: TRBV29-1; clone size: -; J gene: TRBJ1-2; CDR3 DNA: TGCAGCGTTGGGACAGGGGAAACGATAGGCGGCTACACCTTC; CDR3 protein: CSVGTGETIGGYTF
D gene: -; V gene: TRBV28; clone size: -; J gene: TRBJ2-7; CDR3 DNA: TGTGTCAGCAGTTTAAGTTCAGGGAGGAACGAGCAGTACTTC; CDR3 protein: CVSSLSSGRNEQYF
D gene: -; V gene: TRBV7-2; clone size: -; J gene: TRBJ2-1; CDR3 DNA: TGTGCCAGCAGCTTCGCCCGAGGGAATGAGCAGTTCTTC; CDR3 protein: CASSFARGNEQFF